Listed below are T cell receptor beta chains from one sample, sequenced in a study of T cells in Graves' hyperthyroidism and ophthalmopathy. TCRdb reprocessed the multiplex PCR reads with MiXCR, giving one entry per CDR3 protein. The table has 300,000 to 450,000 distinct CDR3 sequences, roughly 14% seen once. Sequenced material: blood. All receptors derive from a woman aged 25 to 45 with Graves' ophthalmopathy. Each CDR3 is given with its conserved first and last residue. The D gene is left open where the match is weak. Expanded clones are given a class, and other clones once, few, many or no size at all.

. TRBJ2-1 . TRBV6-4 CARADHRDEQFF TGTGCCAGAGCCGACCACCGGGATGAGCAGTTCTTC
. TRBJ2-5 many TRBV20-1 CSARVLGDWAQYF TGCAGTGCTAGAGTACTAGGGGACTGGGCCCAGTACTTC
TRBD1 TRBJ1-2 many TRBV13 CASSLGRQGNGYTF TGTGCCAGCAGCTTAGGGAGACAGGGAAACGGCTACACCTTC
TRBD2 TRBJ2-3 many TRBV28 CASSLNPFSGGHTDTQYF TGTGCCAGCAGTTTAAATCCCTTCAGCGGGGGGCACACAGATACGCAGTATTTT
. TRBJ1-5 many TRBV4-1 CASSHGVIGDQPQHF TGCGCCAGCAGCCATGGAGTAATAGGCGATCAGCCCCAGCATTTT
. TRBJ1-6 many TRBV28 CASRIQGTNSPLHF TGTGCCAGCAGGATACAGGGCACAAATTCACCCCTCCACTTT
TRBD2 TRBJ2-5 many TRBV12-3/TRBV12-4 CASSPRTSGGKETQYF TGTGCCAGCAGTCCGAGGACTAGCGGGGGAAAAGAGACCCAGTACTTC
. TRBJ1-5 . TRBV3-1 CASSQRAGPRQPQHF TGTGCCAGCAGCCAAAGGGCAGGGCCGCGTCAGCCCCAGCATTTT
. TRBJ1-6 many TRBV20-1 CSAASRWAGEYNSPLHF TGCAGTGCCGCCTCCAGGTGGGCAGGGGAATATAATTCACCCCTCCACTTT
. TRBJ1-4 many TRBV7-6 CASSSASPEKLFF TGTGCCAGCAGCTCCGCCAGTCCTGAAAAACTGTTTTTT
TRBD2 TRBJ2-3 many TRBV7-9 CASSTSGGTDTQYF TGTGCCAGCAGCACGAGCGGGGGCACAGATACGCAGTATTTT
TRBD1 TRBJ1-1 many TRBV20-1 CSARDGRGGTEAFF TGCAGTGCTAGAGATGGCAGGGGGGGCACTGAAGCTTTCTTT
TRBD1 TRBJ2-7 many TRBV12-3/TRBV12-4 CASSMTGGDRPYEQYF TGTGCCAGCAGTATGACAGGGGGCGATCGTCCCTACGAGCAGTACTTC
. TRBJ2-3 many TRBV10-3 CAINSGDTQYF TGTGCCATCAATAGTGGAGATACGCAGTATTTT
. TRBJ2-2 many TRBV7-9 CASSPNRDAGELFF TGTGCCAGCAGCCCGAACAGGGATGCCGGGGAGCTGTTTTTT
. TRBJ1-6 . TRBV5-1 CASSLDFGSYPRSYNSPLHF TGCGCCAGCAGCTTGGATTTCGGTTCTTACCCTCGCTCCTATAATTCACCCCTCCACTTT